A selection of T cell receptor beta chains follows, all from one sample in a study of cytomegalovirus exposure and HLA in healthy donors. Sequencing was performed with immunoSEQ multiplex PCR; in TCRdb, only in-frame clones are kept and a portion is missing. The sample yields about 130,000 clones, nearly 85% seen once. Sequencing was carried out using PBMCs. These receptors all stem from a boy younger than 18 in good health and CMV-seronegative. The CDR3 runs from the conserved cysteine through the conserved F or W. A D gene is named only where the DNA matches it firmly. Clone size is not always given. Where it is, it says once, few, many or a class for expanded clones.

cdr3_nt	cdr3_aa	d_call	clone_size	v_call	j_call	cdr3_length
TGTGCCAGCCCTAGCGGGAGGCTCACAGATACGCAGTATTTT	CASPSGRLTDTQYF	TRBD2	NA	TRBV7-3	TRBJ2-3	14
TGTGCCTGGAGGGGGGGGGCAGGGGCCCGAACCTACGAGCAGTACTTC	CAWRGGAGARTYEQYF	NA	once	TRBV30	TRBJ2-7	16
TGTGCCAGCAGTCTCGGGGTAGGCCTCGAGCAGTACTTC	CASSLGVGLEQYF	NA	NA	TRBV27	TRBJ2-7	13
TGTGCCAGCAAGGAGGGGGCCAGCTATGGCTACACCTTC	CASKEGASYGYTF	TRBD1	NA	TRBV5-7	TRBJ1-2	13
TGTGCCAGCAGCTTAGCGGAACTAGCGGGAGAGGGTTGGGCGAACGAGCAGTACTTC	CASSLAELAGEGWANEQYF	TRBD2	NA	TRBV7-9	TRBJ2-7	19
TGTGCCAGTAGTCCACAGGGTTCGCCTAATGAAAAACTGTTTTTT	CASSPQGSPNEKLFF	NA	once	TRBV19	TRBJ1-4	15
TGTGCCTCCCGTGTGAGCTCCTACGAGCAGTACTTC	CASRVSSYEQYF	NA	NA	TRBV30	TRBJ2-7	12
TGTGCCTGGAGTCCGGGCGGGGGGAGATCGGACTATGGCTACACCTTC	CAWSPGGGRSDYGYTF	NA	NA	TRBV30	TRBJ1-2	16
TGTGCCAGCAGCCCCCCGCCGGACAGATACAATGAGCAGTTCTTC	CASSPPPDRYNEQFF	NA	NA	TRBV7-9	TRBJ2-1	15
TGTGCCAGCAGCGTAGAACTAGCGGGAGGGCCCGATGAGACCCAGTACTTC	CASSVELAGGPDETQYF	TRBD2	NA	TRBV9	TRBJ2-5	17
TGTGCCAGCCACCGTACGGGACTAGCCCATCAGGGGCACTCCTACGAGCAGTACTTC	CASHRTGLAHQGHSYEQYF	TRBD2	NA	TRBV5-7	TRBJ2-7	19
TGTGCCAGCAGTTTTGCAGGGCTCACCTACAATGAGCAGTTCTTC	CASSFAGLTYNEQFF	NA	NA	TRBV27	TRBJ2-1	15
TGCGCCAGCAGCCAAGTCGACCTAGTTACCTACAATGAGCAGTTCTTC	CASSQVDLVTYNEQFF	NA	NA	TRBV4-1	TRBJ2-1	16
TGTGCCAGCAGCCCGGACAGGGTCCCAGAGACCCAGTACTTC	CASSPDRVPETQYF	TRBD1	NA	TRBV27	TRBJ2-5	14
TGTGCCAGCAGCTTGGGTACTCAGCGGGAGATCATCTATGAGCAGTTCTTC	CASSLGTQREIIYEQFF	TRBD2	NA	TRBV5-6	TRBJ2-1	17
TGTGCCAGCACTGCCGGCGGCAGGGTAAATGAGCAGTTCTTC	CASTAGGRVNEQFF	NA	NA	TRBV5-6	TRBJ2-1	14
TGTGCCAGCAGCTTAGGCCAGGCGAATCAGCCCCAGCATTTT	CASSLGQANQPQHF	NA	NA	TRBV7-9	TRBJ1-5	14
TGTGCCTGGAGTCTAGATTCCTACGAGCAGTACTTC	CAWSLDSYEQYF	NA	NA	TRBV30	TRBJ2-7	12
TGTGCCAGCAGTACCTGGACTAGCGGGAGATACGAGCAGTACTTC	CASSTWTSGRYEQYF	TRBD2	NA	TRBV27	TRBJ2-7	15
TGCAGCGTTCGGGAGGGGTGGGACGGCGAGCAGTACTTC	CSVREGWDGEQYF	TRBD2	NA	TRBV29-1	TRBJ2-7	13
TGCGCCAGCAGCGTCGGACAAGGCGAAGACACCATATATTTT	CASSVGQGEDTIYF	NA	NA	TRBV5-1	TRBJ1-3	14
TGTGCCTGGAGTGGCGACAGGGGGCGAACCTACGAGCAGTACTTC	CAWSGDRGRTYEQYF	TRBD1	NA	TRBV30	TRBJ2-7	15
TGTGCCAGCAGCTCACGACTAGCGGGAGCCCGCACAGATACGCAGTATTTT	CASSSRLAGARTDTQYF	TRBD2	NA	TRBV7-2	TRBJ2-3	17
TGTGCCAGCAGCCGGGCAGGACAGGGATCTGGGGCCAACGTCCTGACTTTC	CASSRAGQGSGANVLTF	TRBD1	NA	TRBV5-4	TRBJ2-6	17
TGTGCCAGCAGGGCGGACGGGCAGGGCGATGAAAAACTGTTTTTT	CASRADGQGDEKLFF	NA	few	TRBV5-4	TRBJ1-4	15
TGTGCCACCAGCAGAGATAGGTCAGGGGGGCACAATGAGCAGTTCTTC	CATSRDRSGGHNEQFF	NA	NA	TRBV15	TRBJ2-1	16
TGTGCCTACGGAGGGGTCACCCGTAATGAAAAACTGTTTTTT	CAYGGVTRNEKLFF	NA	NA	TRBV30	TRBJ1-4	14
TGTGCCAGCAGCTCCCGCTACGAGCAGTACTTC	CASSSRYEQYF	NA	NA	TRBV9	TRBJ2-7	11
TGTGCCAGCAGCCCGGAGGACAGTTACGCCTACGAGCAGTACTTC	CASSPEDSYAYEQYF	NA	NA	TRBV4-2	TRBJ2-7	15
TGTGCCAGCAGCTTTTTCAGATCGCAGGGCCGGGGGAGCACCGGGGAGCTGTTTTTT	CASSFFRSQGRGSTGELFF	NA	NA	TRBV5-6	TRBJ2-2	19
TGTGCCAGCAGCTTTCGACCGACAGGGGGCTGGGTCGGGGAGCTGTTTTTT	CASSFRPTGGWVGELFF	TRBD1	NA	TRBV7-9	TRBJ2-2	17
TGTGCCAGCAGACCCCCCTACGGCAATCAGCCCCAGCATTTT	CASRPPYGNQPQHF	NA	NA	TRBV6-6	TRBJ1-5	14
TGCGCCAGCAGCCAAGAGGGGAGGGATACAGATACGCAGTATTTT	CASSQEGRDTDTQYF	TRBD2	few	TRBV4-1	TRBJ2-3	15
TGTGCCAGCATGGGGGGGGGCGGGACCATCTCCTACGAGCAGTACTTC	CASMGGGGTISYEQYF	NA	NA	TRBV6-6	TRBJ2-7	16
TGTGCCAGCAGCCCGGGACTAGCGGGAGGTATCACAGATACGCAGTATTTT	CASSPGLAGGITDTQYF	TRBD2	NA	TRBV7-6	TRBJ2-3	17
TGTGCCAGCAGTGCTCCCGGGACACTCTACGAGCAGTACTTC	CASSAPGTLYEQYF	NA	NA	TRBV6-1	TRBJ2-7	14
TGTGCCAGTAGTGTGACAGAACCCACAGGGGAGCAGTACTTC	CASSVTEPTGEQYF	NA	NA	TRBV19	TRBJ2-7	14
TGTGCCAGCAGTGACTCCGCGGGGACTAGCGGGTACAATGAGCAGTTCTTC	CASSDSAGTSGYNEQFF	TRBD2	once	TRBV6-4	TRBJ2-1	17
TGTGCCAGCAGTAGACTAGCGGGGAGGTTTGGTAAGCAGTACTTC	CASSRLAGRFGKQYF	TRBD2	NA	TRBV27	TRBJ2-7	15
TGTGCCAGCAGTACTGCAGGGGTACGCTACACCTTC	CASSTAGVRYTF	NA	NA	TRBV6-1	TRBJ1-2	12
TGTGCCAGTAGTATGGTAGGGGCCTACAATGAGCAGTTCTTC	CASSMVGAYNEQFF	NA	NA	TRBV19	TRBJ2-1	14
TGTGCCAGCAGCTTGGGACTAGCGGAATACAATGAGCAGTTCTTC	CASSLGLAEYNEQFF	TRBD2	NA	TRBV5-6	TRBJ2-1	15
TGTGCCACCAGCAGACCCAGCGGGAGCAGGGGCTACGAGCAGTACTTC	CATSRPSGSRGYEQYF	TRBD2	NA	TRBV15	TRBJ2-7	16
TGTGCCAGCAGTTTCCTCGCAGGCGCGAACACTGAAGCTTTCTTT	CASSFLAGANTEAFF	NA	NA	TRBV27	TRBJ1-1	15
TGTGCCAGCAACCAGGACAGGGCGGGCTATGGCTACACCTTC	CASNQDRAGYGYTF	TRBD1	once	TRBV5-4	TRBJ1-2	14
TGTGCCAGCAGCTACGGGACAGGGGGCGAGGCCCAGCATTTT	CASSYGTGGEAQHF	TRBD1	once	TRBV5-6	TRBJ1-5	14
TGCGCCGGCAGCTGGAAAACAGTCTTCGTTAACTATGGCTACACCTTC	CAGSWKTVFVNYGYTF	NA	NA	TRBV5-1	TRBJ1-2	16
TGTGCCTGGAGTGTAGGGGGATCGTCCGAGCAGTACTTC	CAWSVGGSSEQYF	NA	NA	TRBV30	TRBJ2-7	13
TGTGCCAGCAGCTCACCGGGAGACGGCCTTTACGAGCAGTACTTC	CASSSPGDGLYEQYF	NA	once	TRBV5-4	TRBJ2-7	15
TGTGCCAGTAGTCCCAGGGGGCTGGCCTCCTACAATGAGCAGTTCTTC	CASSPRGLASYNEQFF	TRBD1	once	TRBV19	TRBJ2-1	16
TGCGCCAGCAGCCCGGACAGGGGAGTCTACAATGAGCAGTTCTTC	CASSPDRGVYNEQFF	TRBD1	NA	TRBV5-1	TRBJ2-1	15
TGTGCCTGGAGTCGCGGCAGGGAGGTGGCTTTCTTT	CAWSRGREVAFF	NA	once	TRBV30	TRBJ1-1	12